Following are 2 T cell receptor beta chains from one sample sequenced in a study of blood T cell repertoires in COVID-19. Libraries were prepared by immunoSEQ multiplex PCR; TCRdb keeps only in-frame clonotypes and omits some of them. The repertoire holds 300,000 to 450,000 clones, with more than 70% as singletons. Material for sequencing was peripheral blood. The receptors originated from a woman aged 55-70 years with COVID-19, enrolled during active disease.

The rearrangement links TRBV28 to TRBJ2-7, with TRBD1 identical over 9 bases. The junction had 12 bases not matched to a gene; V was cut back by 7 bases and J by 5 bases. CDR3 length: 15 amino acids. In germline, CDR1 is MDHEN, CDR2 SYDVKM. The CDR3 region is CASTTLGQGGDEQYF. CDR3 in DNA: TGTGCCAGCACCACCCTGGGACAGGGAGGCGACGAGCAGTACTTC.

The chain joins TRBV5-1 to TRBJ2-3, with TRBD2 matching 13 bases. The CDR3 runs 15 residues. Per germline, CDR1 SGHRS and CDR2 YFSETQ. V shed 4 bases, J shed 5 bases, and the junction held 4 bases outside the gene matches. CDR3 sequence reads: CASSRTSGGGDTQYF. CDR3 DNA: TGCGCCAGCAGCAGGACTAGCGGGGGTGGAGATACGCAGTATTTT.